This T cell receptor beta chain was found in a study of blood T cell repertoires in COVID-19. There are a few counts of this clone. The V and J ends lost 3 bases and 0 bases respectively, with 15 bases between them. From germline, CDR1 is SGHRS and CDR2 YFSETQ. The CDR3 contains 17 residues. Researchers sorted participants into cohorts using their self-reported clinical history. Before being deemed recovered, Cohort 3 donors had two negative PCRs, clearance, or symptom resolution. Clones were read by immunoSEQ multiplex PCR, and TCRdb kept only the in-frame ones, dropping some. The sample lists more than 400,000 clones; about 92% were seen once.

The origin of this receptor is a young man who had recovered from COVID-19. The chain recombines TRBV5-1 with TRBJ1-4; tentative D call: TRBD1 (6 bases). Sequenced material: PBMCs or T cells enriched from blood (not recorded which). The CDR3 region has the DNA TGCGCCAGCAGCTACGATCCAGGGGCTGCAACTAATGAAAAACTGTTTTTT. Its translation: CASSYDPGAATNEKLFF.